This T cell receptor beta chain appears in the sequencing data of a study of T cell clonotyping in hematopoietic cell transplantation. Only in-frame clones appear in the TCRdb table, and some are missing; sequencing was by immunoSEQ multiplex PCR. Of roughly 15,000 clones in the sample, 90% are singletons; the top ten hold roughly 2.5%. Sequences were obtained from peripheral blood mononuclear cells. This clonotype originated in a man aged 50-60 years in good health. Some clones in this sample may be carry-over from other donors' samples.

The CDR3 coding sequence is TGCGCCAGCAGCTTGGAGGCCAGAGTGAACACTGAAGCTTTCTTT. Translated: CASSLEARVNTEAFF. The gene calls are TRBV5-1 and TRBJ1-1; no definite D call. CDR1 is SGHRS and CDR2 is YFSETQ in the germline V gene. This CDR3 has 15 residues. Trimming removed 0 bases at V and 0 bases at J, with 9 bases between.